This TCR beta chain was recorded in a study of control samples from healthy donors and cancer patients. The table came from immunoSEQ multiplex PCR; TCRdb's copy has only in-frame clones and leaves some out. The sample has 150,000 to 200,000 clones, approximately 86% seen once; the top ten hold approximately 1.6%. V dropped 1 base and J dropped 4 bases, with 14 bases sitting between them. The CDR3 contains 16 residues. The germline V gene has CDR1 SGHTA and CDR2 FQGNSA. V gene TRBV7-2 combines with J gene TRBJ1-3; D gene ambiguous. This TCR was recovered from a man aged 18 to 35 in good health. Sequenced: blood. CDR3 amino acids: CASSLVRQSGGNTIYF. For the CDR3, the DNA is TGTGCCAGCAGCTTAGTACGCCAGTCTGGGGGAAACACCATATATTTT. The whole variable domain, filled in from reference TRBV7-2 and TRBJ1-3, reads GAGVSQSPSNKVTEKGKDVELRCDPISGHTALYWYRQSLGQGLEFLIYFQGNSAPDKSGLPSDRFSAERTGGSVSTLTIQRTQQEDSAVYLCASSLVRQSGGNTIYFGEGSWLTVV.